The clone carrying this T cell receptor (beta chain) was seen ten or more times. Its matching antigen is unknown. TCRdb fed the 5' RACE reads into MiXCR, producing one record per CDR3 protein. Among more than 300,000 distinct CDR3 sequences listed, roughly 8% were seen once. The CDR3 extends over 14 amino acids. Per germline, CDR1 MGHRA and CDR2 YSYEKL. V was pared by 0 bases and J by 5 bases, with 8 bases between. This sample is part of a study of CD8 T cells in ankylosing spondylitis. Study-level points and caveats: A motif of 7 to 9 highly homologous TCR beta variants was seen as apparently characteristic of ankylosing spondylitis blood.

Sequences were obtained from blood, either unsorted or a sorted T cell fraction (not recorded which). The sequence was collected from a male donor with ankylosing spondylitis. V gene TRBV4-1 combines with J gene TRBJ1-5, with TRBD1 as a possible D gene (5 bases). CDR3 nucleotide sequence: TGCGCCAGCAGCCAAGATGGGGGAGATCAGCCCCAGCATTTT. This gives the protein CASSQDGGDQPQHF.